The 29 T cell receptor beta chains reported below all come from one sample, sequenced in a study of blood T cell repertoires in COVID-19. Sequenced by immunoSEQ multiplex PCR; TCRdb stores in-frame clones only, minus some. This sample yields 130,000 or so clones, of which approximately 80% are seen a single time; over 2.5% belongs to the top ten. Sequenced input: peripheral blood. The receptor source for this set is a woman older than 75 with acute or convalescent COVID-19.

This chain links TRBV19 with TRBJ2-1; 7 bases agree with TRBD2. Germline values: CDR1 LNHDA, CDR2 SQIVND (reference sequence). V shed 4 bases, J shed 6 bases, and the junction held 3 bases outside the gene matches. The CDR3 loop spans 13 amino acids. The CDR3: CASSTWGGNEQFF. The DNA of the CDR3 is TGTGCCAGTAGTACCTGGGGGGGCAATGAGCAGTTCTTC. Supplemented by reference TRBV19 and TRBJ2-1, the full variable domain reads DGGITQSPKYLFRKEGQNVTLSCEQNLNHDAMYWYRQDPGQGLRLIYYSQIVNDFQKGDIAEGYSVSREKKESFPLTVTSAQKNPTAFYLCASSTWGGNEQFFGPGTRLTVL.

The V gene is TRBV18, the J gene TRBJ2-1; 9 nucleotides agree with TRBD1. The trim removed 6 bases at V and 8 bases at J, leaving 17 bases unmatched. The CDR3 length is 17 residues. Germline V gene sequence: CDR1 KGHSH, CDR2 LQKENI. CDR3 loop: CASSPITGGAGRDEQFF. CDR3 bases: TGTGCCAGCTCCCCCATAACAGGGGGCGCGGGAAGGGATGAGCAGTTCTTC.

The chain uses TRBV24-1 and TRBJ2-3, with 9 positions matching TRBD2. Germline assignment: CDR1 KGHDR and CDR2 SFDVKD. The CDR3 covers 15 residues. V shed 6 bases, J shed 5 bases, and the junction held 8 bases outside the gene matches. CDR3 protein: CATSSTSGTRDTQYF. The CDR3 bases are TGTGCCACCAGTTCGACTAGCGGTACAAGAGATACGCAGTATTTT.

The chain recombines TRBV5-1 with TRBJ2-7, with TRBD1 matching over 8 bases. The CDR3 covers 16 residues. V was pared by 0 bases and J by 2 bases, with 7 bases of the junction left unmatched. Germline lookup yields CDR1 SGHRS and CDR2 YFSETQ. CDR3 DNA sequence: TGCGCCAGCAGCTTGGGGTCGACAGGGGTCCCCTACGAGCAGTACTTC. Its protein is CASSLGSTGVPYEQYF.

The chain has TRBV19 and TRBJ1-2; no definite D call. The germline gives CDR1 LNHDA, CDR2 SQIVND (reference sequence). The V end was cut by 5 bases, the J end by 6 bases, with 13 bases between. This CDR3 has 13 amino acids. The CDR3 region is CASSPSSLHGYTF. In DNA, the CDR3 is TGTGCCAGTAGTCCGTCGAGTTTACATGGCTACACCTTC.

Here the CDR3 DNA reads TGTGCCAGCAGCGGGACTAGCGGGAACAATGAGCAGTTCTTC. It yields the protein CASSGTSGNNEQFF. The J gene is TRBJ2-1, the V gene TRBV13; TRBD2 agrees at 13 bases. J was trimmed by 5 bases and V by 5 bases; bases with no gene match: 0. The CDR3 consists of 14 residues. Germline CDR1 is PRHDT and CDR2 is FYEKMQ (reference sequence). The variable domain in full, with the rest retrieved from reference TRBV13 and TRBJ2-1, is AAGVIQSPRHLIKEKRETATLKCYPIPRHDTVYWYQQGPGQDPQFLISFYEKMQSDKGSIPDRFSAQQFSDYHSELNMSSLELGDSALYFCASSGTSGNNEQFFGPGTRLTVL.

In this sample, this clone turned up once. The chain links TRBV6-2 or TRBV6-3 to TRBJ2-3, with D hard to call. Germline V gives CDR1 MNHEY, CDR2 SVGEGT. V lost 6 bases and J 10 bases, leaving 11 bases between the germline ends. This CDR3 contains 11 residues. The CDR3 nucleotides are TGTGCCAGCAGCCCTGCGATAGCGCAGTATTTT. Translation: CASSPAIAQYF.

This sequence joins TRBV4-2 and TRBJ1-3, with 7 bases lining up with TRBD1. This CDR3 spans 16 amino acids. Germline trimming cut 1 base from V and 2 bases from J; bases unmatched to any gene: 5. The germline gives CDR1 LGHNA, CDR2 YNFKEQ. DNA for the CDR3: TGTGCCAGCAGCCAAGCTGGGACAGCGGCTGGAAACACCATATATTTT. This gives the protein CASSQAGTAAGNTIYF.

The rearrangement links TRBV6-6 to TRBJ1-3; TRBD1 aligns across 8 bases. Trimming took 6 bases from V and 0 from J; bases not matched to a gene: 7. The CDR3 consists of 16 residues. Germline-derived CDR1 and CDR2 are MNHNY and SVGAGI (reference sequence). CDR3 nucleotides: TGTGCCAGCAGGCACCGGGACAGGAGCTCTGGAAACACCATATATTTT. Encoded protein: CASRHRDRSSGNTIYF.

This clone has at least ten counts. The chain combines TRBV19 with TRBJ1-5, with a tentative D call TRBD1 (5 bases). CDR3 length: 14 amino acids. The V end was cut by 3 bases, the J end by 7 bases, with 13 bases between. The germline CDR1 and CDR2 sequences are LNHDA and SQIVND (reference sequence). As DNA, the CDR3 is TGTGCCAGTAGTATTGGCAGGGCCGGGCAGCCCCAGCATTTT. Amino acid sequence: CASSIGRAGQPQHF.

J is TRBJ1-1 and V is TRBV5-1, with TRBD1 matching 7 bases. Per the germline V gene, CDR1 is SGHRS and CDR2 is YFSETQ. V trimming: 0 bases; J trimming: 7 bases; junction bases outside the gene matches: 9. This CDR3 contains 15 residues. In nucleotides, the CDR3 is TGCGCCAGCAGCTTGGCCGAGGGGGCGACCGATGAAGCTTTCTTT. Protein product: CASSLAEGATDEAFF.

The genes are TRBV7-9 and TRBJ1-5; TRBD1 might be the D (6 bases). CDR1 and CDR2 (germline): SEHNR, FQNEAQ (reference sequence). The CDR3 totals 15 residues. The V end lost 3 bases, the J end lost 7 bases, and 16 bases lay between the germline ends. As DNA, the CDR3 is TGTGCCAGCAGCTTTGGTAACAGGGCCGGACAGCCCCAGCATTTT. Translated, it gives CASSFGNRAGQPQHF.

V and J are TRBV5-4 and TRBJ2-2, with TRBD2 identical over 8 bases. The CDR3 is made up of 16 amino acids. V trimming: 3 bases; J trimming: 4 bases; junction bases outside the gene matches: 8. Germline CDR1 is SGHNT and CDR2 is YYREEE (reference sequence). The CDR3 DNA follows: TGTGCCAGCAGCTGGACGGGGGGGCAGGGCACCGGGGAGCTGTTTTTT. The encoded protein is CASSWTGGQGTGELFF.

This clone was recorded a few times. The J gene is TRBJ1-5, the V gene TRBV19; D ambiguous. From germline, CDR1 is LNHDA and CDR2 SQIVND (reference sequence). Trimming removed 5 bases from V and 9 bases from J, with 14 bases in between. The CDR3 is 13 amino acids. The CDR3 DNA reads TGTGCCAGTAGTCTTACAGAGATCACGCCCCAGCATTTT. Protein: CASSLTEITPQHF.

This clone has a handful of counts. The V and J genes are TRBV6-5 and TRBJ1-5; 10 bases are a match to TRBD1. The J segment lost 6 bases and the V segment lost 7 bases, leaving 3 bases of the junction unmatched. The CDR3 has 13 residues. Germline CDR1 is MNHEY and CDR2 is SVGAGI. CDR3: CASMGTGVQPQHF. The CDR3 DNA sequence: TGTGCCAGCATGGGGACAGGGGTTCAGCCCCAGCATTTT.

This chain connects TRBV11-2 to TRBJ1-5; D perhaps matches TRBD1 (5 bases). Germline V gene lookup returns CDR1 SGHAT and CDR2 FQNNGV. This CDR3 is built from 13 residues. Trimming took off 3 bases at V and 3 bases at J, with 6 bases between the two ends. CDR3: CASSLGLNQPQHF. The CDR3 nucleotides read TGTGCCAGCAGCTTGGGACTCAATCAGCCCCAGCATTTT.

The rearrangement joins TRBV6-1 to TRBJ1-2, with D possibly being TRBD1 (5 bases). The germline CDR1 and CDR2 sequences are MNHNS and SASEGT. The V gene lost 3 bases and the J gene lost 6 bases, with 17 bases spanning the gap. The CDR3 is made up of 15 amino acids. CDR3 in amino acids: CASSEGRWGDHGYTF. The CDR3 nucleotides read TGTGCCAGCAGTGAGGGACGGTGGGGGGACCATGGCTACACCTTC.

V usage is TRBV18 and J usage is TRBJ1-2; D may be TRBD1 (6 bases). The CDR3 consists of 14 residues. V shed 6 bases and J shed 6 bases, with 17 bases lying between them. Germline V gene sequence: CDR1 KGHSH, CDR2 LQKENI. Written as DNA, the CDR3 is TGTGCCAGCTCCCCCGACAGGTTCTCCAATGGCTACACCTTC. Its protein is CASSPDRFSNGYTF.

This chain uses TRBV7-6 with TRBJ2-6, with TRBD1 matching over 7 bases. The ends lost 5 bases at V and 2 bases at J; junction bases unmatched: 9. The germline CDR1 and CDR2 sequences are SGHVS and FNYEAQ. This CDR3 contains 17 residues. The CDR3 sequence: CASSPRDSEPGANVLTF. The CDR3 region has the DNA TGTGCCAGCAGCCCCCGGGACAGCGAACCTGGGGCCAACGTCCTGACTTTC.

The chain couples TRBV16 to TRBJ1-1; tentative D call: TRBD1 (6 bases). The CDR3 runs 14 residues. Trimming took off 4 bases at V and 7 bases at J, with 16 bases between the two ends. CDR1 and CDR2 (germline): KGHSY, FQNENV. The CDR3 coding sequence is TGTGCCAGCAGCCGTACCGGGACAAGGGTTGAAGCTTTCTTT. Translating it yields CASSRTGTRVEAFF.

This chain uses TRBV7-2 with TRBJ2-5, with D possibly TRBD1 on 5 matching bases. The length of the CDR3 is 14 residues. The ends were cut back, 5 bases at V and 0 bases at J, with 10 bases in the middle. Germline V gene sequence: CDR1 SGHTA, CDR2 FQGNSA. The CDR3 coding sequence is TGTGCCAGCAGCATGGACACCTACCAAGAGACCCAGTACTTC. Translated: CASSMDTYQETQYF.

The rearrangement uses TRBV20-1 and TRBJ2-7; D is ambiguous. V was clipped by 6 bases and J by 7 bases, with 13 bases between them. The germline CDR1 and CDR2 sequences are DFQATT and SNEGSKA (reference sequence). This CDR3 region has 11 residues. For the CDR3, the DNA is TGCAGTGCAAAGGTCGCCGGGGAGCAGTACTTC. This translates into CSAKVAGEQYF.

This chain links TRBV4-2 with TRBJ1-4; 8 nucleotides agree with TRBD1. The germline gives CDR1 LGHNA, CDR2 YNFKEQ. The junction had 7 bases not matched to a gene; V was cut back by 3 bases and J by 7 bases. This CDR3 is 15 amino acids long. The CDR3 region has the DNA TGTGCCAGCAGCCACCGACAGGGGCAGACTGAAAAACTGTTTTTT. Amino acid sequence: CASSHRQGQTEKLFF.

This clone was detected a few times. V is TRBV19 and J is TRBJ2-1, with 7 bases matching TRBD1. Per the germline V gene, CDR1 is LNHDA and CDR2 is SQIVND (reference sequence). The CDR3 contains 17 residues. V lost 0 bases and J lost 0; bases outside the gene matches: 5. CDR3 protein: CASSIDSTGSSYNEQFF. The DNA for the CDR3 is TGTGCCAGTAGTATAGATTCGACAGGGAGCTCCTACAATGAGCAGTTCTTC.

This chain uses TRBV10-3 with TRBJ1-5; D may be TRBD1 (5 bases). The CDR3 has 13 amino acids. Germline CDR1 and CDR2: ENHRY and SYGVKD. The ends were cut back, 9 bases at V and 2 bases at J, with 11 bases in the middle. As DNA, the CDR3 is TGTGCCATATGGGGGGGAGGCAATCAGCCCCAGCATTTT. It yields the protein CAIWGGGNQPQHF.

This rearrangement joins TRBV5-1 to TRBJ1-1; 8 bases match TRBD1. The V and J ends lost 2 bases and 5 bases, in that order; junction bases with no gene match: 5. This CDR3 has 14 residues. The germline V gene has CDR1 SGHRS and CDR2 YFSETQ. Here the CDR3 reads CASSLPGQATEAFF. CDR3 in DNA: TGCGCCAGCAGCTTACCGGGACAGGCGACTGAAGCTTTCTTT.

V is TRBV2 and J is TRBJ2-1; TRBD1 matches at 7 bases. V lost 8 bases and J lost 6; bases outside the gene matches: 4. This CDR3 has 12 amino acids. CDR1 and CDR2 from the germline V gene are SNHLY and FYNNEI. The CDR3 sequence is CASGTVGNEQFF. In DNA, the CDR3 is TGTGCCAGCGGGACAGTGGGCAATGAGCAGTTCTTC.

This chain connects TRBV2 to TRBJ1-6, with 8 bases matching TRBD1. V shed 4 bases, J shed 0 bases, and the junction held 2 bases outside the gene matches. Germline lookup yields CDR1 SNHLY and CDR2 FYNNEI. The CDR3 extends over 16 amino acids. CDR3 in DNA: TGTGCCAGCAGTGCAGGGGGCAGCTCCTATAATTCACCCCTCCACTTT. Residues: CASSAGGSSYNSPLHF.

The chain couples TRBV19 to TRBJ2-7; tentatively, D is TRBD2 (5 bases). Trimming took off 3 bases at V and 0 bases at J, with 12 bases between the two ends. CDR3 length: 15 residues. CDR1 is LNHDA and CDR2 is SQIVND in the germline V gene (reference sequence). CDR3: CASSILSEGSYEQYF. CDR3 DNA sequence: TGTGCCAGTAGTATCCTCTCAGAGGGCTCCTACGAGCAGTACTTC.